Shown below are 30 T cell receptor beta chains from a single sample sequenced in a study of T cells in Graves' hyperthyroidism and ophthalmopathy. Amplified regions were TCR beta CDR3 sequences from RNA transcripts. HTBI primers were employed in a first-round RT-PCR of the TCR CDR3. TCRdb re-derived calls from the multiplex PCR reads in MiXCR, one entry per CDR3 protein. The sample contains approximately 370,000 distinct CDR3 sequences, 14% to 15% of which appear only once. Sequencing was performed on blood. The receptor source for this set is a woman aged 25 to 45 with Graves' hyperthyroidism.

This clonotype was picked up a small number of times. The chain employs TRBV12-3 or TRBV12-4 and TRBJ1-5; possibly TRBD1 for D (5 bases). The ends were cut back, 6 bases at V and 2 bases at J, with 11 bases in the middle. The CDR3 is 14 residues long. The CDR3 bases are TGTGCCAGCAGCCCAGGGATCGGCAATCAGCCCCAGCATTTT. Amino acid sequence: CASSPGIGNQPQHF.

V usage is TRBV9 and J usage is TRBJ2-1; the match to TRBD2 covers 9 bases. Germline CDR1 is SGDLS and CDR2 is YYNGEE. The CDR3 spans 17 residues. The V and J ends lost 0 bases and 3 bases, in that order; junction bases with no gene match: 7. The CDR3 nucleotides are TGTGCCAGCAGCGTAGAAGAAAATAGCGGGGGCTACAATGAGCAGTTCTTC. Translation gives CASSVEENSGGYNEQFF. Supplemented by reference TRBV9 and TRBJ2-1, the full variable domain reads DSGVTQTPKHLITATGQRVTLRCSPRSGDLSVYWYQQSLDQGLQFLIQYYNGEERAKGNILERFSAQQFPDLHSELNLSSLELGDSALYFCASSVEENSGGYNEQFFGPGTRLTVL.

This clonotype was detected only a few times. For the CDR3, the DNA is TGCAGCGTTTCTGTGGGCAGGGGTGAAGCTTTCTTT. Amino acids: CSVSVGRGEAFF. The rearrangement links TRBV29-1 to TRBJ1-1; D is possibly TRBD1 (6 bases). This CDR3 contains 12 residues. Trimming pared 5 bases from V and 7 bases from J, leaving 14 bases between. CDR1 SQVTM and CDR2 ANQGSEA come from the germline V gene.

Only a few counts were recorded for this clonotype. This sequence joins TRBV4-1 and TRBJ2-7; 7 nucleotides line up with TRBD1. The V and J ends lost 3 bases and 1 base, in that order; junction bases with no gene match: 6. Germline-derived CDR1 and CDR2 are MGHRA and YSYEKL. The CDR3 totals 15 residues. This chain's CDR3 is CASSQSGQESYEQYF. The CDR3 DNA reads as TGCGCCAGCAGCCAGAGTGGACAGGAATCCTACGAGCAGTACTTC.

The chain has TRBV4-1 and TRBJ2-3; 7 bases are a match to TRBD2. The CDR3 is 17 amino acids. Per the germline V gene, CDR1 is MGHRA and CDR2 is YSYEKL. V shed 4 bases and J 0 bases; nucleotides not matched to a gene: 10. CDR3 amino acids: CASSRPSAGYSTDTQYF. The CDR3 coding sequence is TGCGCCAGCAGCCGCCCATCAGCGGGATATAGCACAGATACGCAGTATTTT.

This clonotype was counted many times. The rearrangement links TRBV13 to TRBJ2-7; TRBD2 agrees at 7 bases. Unmatched junction bases numbered 7, after V lost 2 bases and J lost 6 bases. Germline lookup yields CDR1 PRHDT and CDR2 FYEKMQ (reference sequence). There are 14 residues in the CDR3. CDR3 coding DNA: TGTGCCAGCAGCTTAAACACCTGGACTAGCGAGCAGTACTTC. This translates into CASSLNTWTSEQYF. The whole variable domain, filled in from reference TRBV13 and TRBJ2-7, reads AAGVIQSPRHLIKEKRETATLKCYPIPRHDTVYWYQQGPGQDPQFLISFYEKMQSDKGSIPDRFSAQQFSDYHSELNMSSLELGDSALYFCASSLNTWTSEQYFGPGTRLTVT.

Comments on this clonotype: A read error may explain this, as a much larger clone is one base away. The rearrangement links TRBV28 to TRBJ2-7; the D is unclear. CDR3 length: 13 amino acids. CDR1 is MDHEN, CDR2 SYDVKM, per germline. The CDR3, as DNA: TGTGCCAGCAGGCCCCCCGGCGTCTACGAGCGGTACTTC. The encoded protein is CASRPPGVYERYF.

The table lists this clonotype with many counts. The rearrangement joins TRBV18 to TRBJ2-1; D call uncertain. Germline assignment: CDR1 KGHSH and CDR2 LQKENI. The CDR3 contains 13 residues. Trimming removed 3 bases at V and 8 bases at J, with 11 bases between. The CDR3 is CASSPGLEDEQFF. The CDR3 nucleotides are TGTGCCAGCTCACCTGGCCTAGAGGATGAGCAGTTCTTC. Looking up the rest from reference TRBV18 and TRBJ2-1 gives the full variable domain: NAGVMQNPRHLVRRRGQEARLRCSPMKGHSHVYWYRQLPEEGLKFMVYLQKENIIDESGMPKERFSAEFPKEGPSILRIQQVVRGDSAAYFCASSPGLEDEQFFGPGTRLTVL.

This chain joins TRBV20-1 and TRBJ2-7, with D tentatively TRBD1 or TRBD2 (5 bases each). The CDR3 covers 15 residues. With 3 bases removed from V and 5 bases from J, the gap between germline ends came to 20 bases. CDR1 is DFQATT, CDR2 SNEGSKA, per germline (reference sequence). In DNA form, the CDR3 reads TGCAGTGCTAGCAAGGTGCCGGGACCCCTCGACGAGCAGTACTTC. Translating it yields CSASKVPGPLDEQYF.

The chain is built from TRBV15 and TRBJ2-1, with a tentative D call TRBD1 (5 bases). CDR1 and CDR2 (germline): LNHNV, YYDKDF (reference sequence). Trimming left V 5 bases short and J 1 base short, with 12 bases between. CDR3 size: 15 residues. DNA for the CDR3: TGTGCCACCAGCCACAGGACCACTTCCTACAATGAGCAGTTCTTC. Protein: CATSHRTTSYNEQFF.

This clonotype came up a few times. This chain links TRBV7-8 with TRBJ1-4; TRBD1 is a possible D gene (5 bases). The CDR3 consists of 15 residues. Germline CDR1 is SGHVS and CDR2 is FQNEAQ. V lost 5 bases and J 5 bases, leaving 15 bases between the germline ends. The CDR3 protein is CASSPQGPLNEKLFF. The CDR3 bases are TGTGCCAGCAGCCCCCAGGGACCACTAAATGAAAAACTGTTTTTT.

Regarding this clonotype: The conserved final phenylalanine or tryptophan is absent from the CDR3, which likely points to a read error. The chain employs TRBV19 and TRBJ2-1; 10 bases line up with TRBD2. Germline CDR1 LNHDA, CDR2 SQIVND (reference sequence). The CDR3 runs 16 residues. The J segment lost 7 bases and the V segment lost 5 bases, leaving 11 bases of the junction unmatched. As DNA, the CDR3 is TGTGCCAGTAGTCCGAAGGGACTAGCGTTTTCTAATGAGCAGTTCTCC. This gives the protein CASSPKGLAFSNEQFS.

This clonotype was recorded a few times. This sequence joins TRBV9 and TRBJ2-1, with 8 bases fitting TRBD2. With V trimmed by 4 bases and J by 3 bases, 6 bases remained unmatched. This CDR3 is 15 amino acids long. Germline V gene lookup returns CDR1 SGDLS and CDR2 YYNGEE. The CDR3 loop reads CASSSGTSDYNEQFF. Here the CDR3 DNA reads TGTGCCAGCAGCTCCGGGACTAGTGACTACAATGAGCAGTTCTTC.

The chain uses TRBV5-1 and TRBJ2-5; possibly TRBD2 for D (5 bases). CDR3 size: 14 residues. V was trimmed by 2 bases and J by 0 bases, leaving 8 bases between them. Looked up from germline, CDR1 is SGHRS and CDR2 is YFSETQ. This CDR3 is CASSFSGNQETQYF. The CDR3 DNA sequence: TGCGCCAGCAGCTTCTCGGGGAACCAAGAGACCCAGTACTTC.

This clonotype showed up many times. A read error may account for a junction end that differs from germline. The CDR3, as DNA: TGTACCTGGGGGAGAGCCTACGAGCAGTACTTC. This gives the protein CTWGRAYEQYF. This chain uses TRBV30 with TRBJ2-7; D is possibly TRBD1 or TRBD2 (5 bases each). This CDR3 region has 11 residues. Germline CDR1 GTSNPN, CDR2 SVGIG (reference sequence).

The V call is TRBV5-1, the J call TRBJ2-7, with 11 bases that match TRBD1. Trimming cost V 6 bases and J 5 bases; bases outside gene matches: 13. The CDR3 is 16 residues long. CDR1 and CDR2 from the germline V gene are SGHRS and YFSETQ. The CDR3 region is CASIYQDRGHGNEQYF. In DNA form, the CDR3 reads TGCGCCAGCATCTACCAGGACAGGGGGCACGGTAACGAGCAGTACTTC.

In its sample, this clonotype was seen a few times. The V gene is TRBV28, the J gene TRBJ2-3; possibly TRBD2 for D (7 bases). This CDR3 has 12 residues. Germline V gives CDR1 MDHEN, CDR2 SYDVKM. DNA of the CDR3: TGTGCAGGGGGGGAGAGGACAGATACGCAGTATTTT. It specifies CAGGERTDTQYF.

This clonotype was found many times. The chain links TRBV7-3 to TRBJ2-3; 9 nucleotides align to TRBD1. V gave up 2 bases and J gave up 6 bases; unmatched junction bases: 6. From germline, CDR1 is SGHTA and CDR2 FQGTGA. This CDR3 is 15 amino acids long. The CDR3 DNA reads TGTGCCAGCAGCTTAGCGGGACAGGGATTTGATACGCAGTATTTT. Translating it yields CASSLAGQGFDTQYF.

The chain is built from TRBV5-1 and TRBJ2-2, with TRBD2 matching 10 bases. Unmatched junction bases numbered 2, after V lost 0 bases and J lost 6 bases. The V gene's germline CDR1 is SGHRS and CDR2 YFSETQ. The CDR3 length is 15 residues. In DNA, the CDR3 is TGCGCCAGCAGCTTGGAGCTAGCGGGAGCCGGGGAGCTGTTTTTT. Encoded protein: CASSLELAGAGELFF.

The sample holds a few counts of this clonotype. The V gene is TRBV10-1, the J gene TRBJ2-1; TRBD2 is a possible D gene (5 bases). Trimming stripped 6 bases from V and 5 bases from J, with 11 bases between. The CDR3 contains 13 residues. Germline CDR1 and CDR2: WNHNN and SYGVQD (reference sequence). CDR3 amino acids: CASSMDSNNEQFF. CDR3 DNA sequence: TGCGCCAGCAGCATGGACTCAAACAATGAGCAGTTCTTC.

The genes are TRBV3-1 and TRBJ2-2, with D possibly being TRBD1 (6 bases). CDR3 size: 15 residues. The V gene's germline CDR1 is LGHDT and CDR2 YNNKEL (reference sequence). The V and J ends lost 6 bases and 4 bases respectively, with 15 bases between them. This chain's CDR3 is CASRRQGGFTGELFF. In DNA, the CDR3 is TGTGCCAGCAGGCGACAAGGGGGATTCACCGGGGAGCTGTTTTTT.

This clonotype was seen repeatedly, ten times or more. This chain uses TRBV27 with TRBJ2-1; 9 bases match TRBD2. Germline assignment: CDR1 MNHEY and CDR2 SMNVEV (reference sequence). This CDR3 has 16 amino acids. The V and J ends lost 2 bases and 0 bases, in that order; junction bases with no gene match: 2. The CDR3 DNA sequence: TGTGCCAGCAGTTTACATAGCGGGAGCTCCTACAATGAGCAGTTCTTC. It translates to CASSLHSGSSYNEQFF.

This clonotype was detected ten times or more. The V and J genes are TRBV5-1 and TRBJ2-2; 7 nucleotides agree with TRBD2. Germline trimming cut 4 bases from V and 0 bases from J; bases unmatched to any gene: 3. The germline CDR1 and CDR2 sequences are SGHRS and YFSETQ. This CDR3 is 15 amino acids long. The CDR3 region has the DNA TGCGCCAGCAGCCCTAGCGGAACGAACACCGGGGAGCTGTTTTTT. Translating gives CASSPSGTNTGELFF.

At least ten counts were recorded for this clonotype. This chain links TRBV9 with TRBJ2-2; D is possibly TRBD2 (5 bases). CDR3 length: 13 amino acids. V lost 7 bases to trimming and J lost 2 bases, with 9 bases between them. Looked up from germline, CDR1 is SGDLS and CDR2 is YYNGEE. In nucleotides, the CDR3 is TGTGCCAGCGGACTGCTTAACACCGGGGAGCTGTTTTTT. Amino acids: CASGLLNTGELFF.

CDR3 amino acids: CSAPRGNTEAFF. The CDR3 DNA sequence: TGCAGTGCTCCACGGGGGAACACTGAAGCTTTCTTT. The rearrangement links TRBV20-1 to TRBJ1-1; no clear D gene. With 5 bases removed from V and 1 base from J, the gap between germline ends came to 8 bases. Germline lookup yields CDR1 DFQATT and CDR2 SNEGSKA (reference sequence). This CDR3 has 12 amino acids.

This clonotype has a count of ten or more. This rearrangement joins TRBV11-2 to TRBJ2-5, with 8 bases fitting TRBD2. After removal of 4 bases from V and 3 bases from J, the junction contained 13 bases not matched to a gene. The germline CDR1 and CDR2 sequences are SGHAT and FQNNGV. The CDR3 spans 17 residues. This CDR3 reads CASSSLMGLGSEETQYF. The CDR3 coding sequence is TGTGCCAGCAGCTCCCTCATGGGACTAGGGAGTGAAGAGACCCAGTACTTC.

This clonotype was counted at least ten times. The V call is TRBV6-1, the J call TRBJ1-1; D remains ambiguous. Germline values: CDR1 MNHNS, CDR2 SASEGT. There are 15 residues in the CDR3. V lost 6 bases and J lost 0, with 14 bases in between. In DNA, the CDR3 is TGTGCCAGCAGGTACGACCTGATCATGAACACTGAAGCTTTCTTT. Protein product: CASRYDLIMNTEAFF.

The table lists this clonotype with many counts. The gene calls are TRBV30 and TRBJ2-1, with TRBD1 matching over 9 bases. V shed 5 bases, J shed 10 bases, and the junction held 9 bases outside the gene matches. Germline values: CDR1 GTSNPN, CDR2 SVGIG (reference sequence). The CDR3 consists of 13 residues. The CDR3 reads CAWRNRGLGEQFF. In nucleotides, the CDR3 is TGTGCCTGGCGGAACAGGGGGCTGGGCGAGCAGTTCTTC.

The CDR3 DNA is TGTGCCAGCCGCGGACTAGCGCGAAACACAGATACGCAGTATTTT. Its protein is CASRGLARNTDTQYF. V gene TRBV28 combines with J gene TRBJ2-3, with 9 bases aligning to TRBD2. This CDR3 is 15 amino acids long. Germline-derived CDR1 and CDR2 are MDHEN and SYDVKM. Germline trimming cut 8 bases from V and 2 bases from J; bases unmatched to any gene: 8. Full variable domain (outside the CDR3, taken from reference TRBV28 and TRBJ2-3): DVKVTQSSRYLVKRTGEKVFLECVQDMDHENMFWYRQDPGLGLRLIYFSYDVKMKEKGDIPEGYSVSREKKERFSLILESASTNQTSMYLCASRGLARNTDTQYFGPGTRLTVL.

This clonotype was detected many times. The rearrangement joins TRBV7-8 to TRBJ2-1; either TRBD1 or TRBD2 may fit D (6 bases each). Germline V gene lookup returns CDR1 SGHVS and CDR2 FQNEAQ. The CDR3 sequence is 17 residues long. The ends were cut back, 5 bases at V and 4 bases at J, with 21 bases in the middle. The CDR3 region has the DNA TGTGCCAGCAGCAGATTAGGGGGGTCCAACCCTTACAATGAGCAGTTCTTC. This gives the protein CASSRLGGSNPYNEQFF.